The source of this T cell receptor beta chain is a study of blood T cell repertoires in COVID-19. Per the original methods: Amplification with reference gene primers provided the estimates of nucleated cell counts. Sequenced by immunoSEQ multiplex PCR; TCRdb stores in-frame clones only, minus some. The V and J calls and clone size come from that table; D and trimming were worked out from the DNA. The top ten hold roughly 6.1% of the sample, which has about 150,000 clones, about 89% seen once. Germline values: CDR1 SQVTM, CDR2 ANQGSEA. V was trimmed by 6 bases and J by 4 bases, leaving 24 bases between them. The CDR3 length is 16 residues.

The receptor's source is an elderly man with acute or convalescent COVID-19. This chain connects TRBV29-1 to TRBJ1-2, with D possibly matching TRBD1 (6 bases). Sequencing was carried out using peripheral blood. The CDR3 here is CSVVPSTGLFSYGYTF. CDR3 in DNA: TGCAGCGTAGTCCCGTCGACAGGCCTTTTTAGCTATGGCTACACCTTC.